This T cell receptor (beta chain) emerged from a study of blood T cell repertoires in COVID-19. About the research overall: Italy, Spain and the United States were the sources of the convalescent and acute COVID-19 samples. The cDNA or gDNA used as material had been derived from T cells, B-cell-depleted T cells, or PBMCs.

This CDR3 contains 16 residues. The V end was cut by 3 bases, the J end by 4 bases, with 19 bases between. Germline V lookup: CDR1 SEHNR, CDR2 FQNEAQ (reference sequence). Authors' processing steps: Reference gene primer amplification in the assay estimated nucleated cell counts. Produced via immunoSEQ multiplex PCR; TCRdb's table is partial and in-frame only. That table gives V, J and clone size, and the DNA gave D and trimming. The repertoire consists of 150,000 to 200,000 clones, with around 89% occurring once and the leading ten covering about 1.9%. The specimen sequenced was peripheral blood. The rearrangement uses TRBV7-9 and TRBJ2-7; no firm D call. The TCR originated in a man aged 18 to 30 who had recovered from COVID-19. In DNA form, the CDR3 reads TGTGCCAGCAGCTTCCTTCGACGGGTTTTTTTGTACGAGCAGTACTTC. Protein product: CASSFLRRVFLYEQYF.